Presented here are 6 T cell receptor beta chains from one specimen sequenced in a study of beta chain features in type 1 diabetes. Study-wide results and limits: Among patients with Type 1 diabetes, TCRB CDR3s were moderately but significantly shorter in every one of the four CD4+ subsets.

No cognate antigen is known for these TCRs. The investigators reverse transcribed all of the isolated RNA, so they sequenced expressed TCRB transcripts. Method: immunoSEQ multiplex PCR; TCRdb's copy keeps in-frame clones and lacks some. The sample lists some 290,000 clones, around 24% seen once, with 0.012% in the top ten. The specimen sequenced was naive CD4+ T cells from blood. The receptors derive from a woman aged 25 to 39 with type 1 diabetes.

This clone came up a few times. The chain recombines TRBV7-9 with TRBJ1-1; no clear D gene. The germline V gene has CDR1 SEHNR and CDR2 FQNEAQ (reference sequence). V lost 5 bases, J lost 2 bases, and 15 bases lay in between. CDR3 length equals 15 residues. CDR3 in DNA: TGTGCCAGCAGCCCGCAGGACTGGGCTAACACTGAAGCTTTCTTT. Translated, it gives CASSPQDWANTEAFF.

This clone was observed a few times. This chain joins TRBV25-1 and TRBJ2-7, with 7 positions matching TRBD2. The length of the CDR3 is 15 residues. J gave up 1 base and V 2 bases, and 5 bases lay outside the gene matches. Germline lookup yields CDR1 MGHDK and CDR2 SYGVNS. The CDR3 spells CASSESGTRSYEQYF. CDR3 DNA: TGTGCCAGCAGTGAAAGCGGGACCAGATCCTACGAGCAGTACTTC.

The chain carries TRBV30 and TRBJ1-2, with a weak D call TRBD1 (5 bases). The V end was cut by 2 bases, the J end by 7 bases, with 8 bases between. The CDR3 has 11 residues. Per the germline V gene, CDR1 is GTSNPN and CDR2 is SVGIG (reference sequence). The CDR3 reads CAWSRGVGYTF. CDR3 nucleotides: TGTGCCTGGAGTAGGGGTGTTGGCTACACCTTC.

This sequence joins TRBV20-1 and TRBJ2-7, with D unclear. The CDR3 is made up of 11 amino acids. V lost 3 bases and J 2 bases, leaving 5 bases between the germline ends. The germline V gene encodes CDR1 DFQATT and CDR2 SNEGSKA (reference sequence). The CDR3 is CSASLAYEQYF. Here the CDR3 DNA reads TGCAGTGCTAGCCTAGCCTACGAGCAGTACTTC.

This clone was observed a few times. CDR3 in amino acids: CASSFGGLETQYF. CDR3 nucleotide sequence: TGTGCCAGCAGCTTTGGAGGGCTAGAGACCCAGTACTTC. The chain recombines TRBV7-9 with TRBJ2-5, with D perhaps matching TRBD2 (6 bases). Germline V lookup: CDR1 SEHNR, CDR2 FQNEAQ (reference sequence). CDR3 size: 13 residues. Deletions cut 3 bases from V and 4 bases from J, with 9 bases between. Together with reference TRBV7-9 and TRBJ2-5, the CDR3 gives the full variable domain: DTGVSQNPRHKITKRGQNVTFRCDPISEHNRLYWYRQTLGQGPEFLTYFQNEAQLEKSRLLSDRFSAERPKGSFSTLEIQRTEQGDSAMYLCASSFGGLETQYFGPGTRLLVL.

This clone was counted only a few times. The chain employs TRBV9 and TRBJ2-7; perhaps TRBD1 as D (6 bases). The CDR3 extends over 13 amino acids. Per germline, CDR1 SGDLS and CDR2 YYNGEE. Trimming shortened V by 0 bases and J by 7 bases, and 11 bases separated the two germline ends. The CDR3 region is CASSVGTVEEQYF. DNA for the CDR3: TGTGCCAGCAGCGTAGGGACAGTCGAAGAGCAGTACTTC.